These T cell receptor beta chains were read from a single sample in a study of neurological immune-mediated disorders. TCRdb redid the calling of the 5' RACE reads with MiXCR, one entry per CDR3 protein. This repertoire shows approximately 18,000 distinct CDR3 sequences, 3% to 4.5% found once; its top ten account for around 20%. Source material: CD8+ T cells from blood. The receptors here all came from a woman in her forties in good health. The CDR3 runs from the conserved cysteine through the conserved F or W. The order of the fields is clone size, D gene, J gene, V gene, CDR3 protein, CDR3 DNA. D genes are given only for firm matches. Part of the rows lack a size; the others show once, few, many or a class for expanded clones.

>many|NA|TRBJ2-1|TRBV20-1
CSAPGRLSSYNEQFF
TGCAGTGCTCCGGGGAGGCTAAGCTCCTACAATGAGCAGTTCTTC
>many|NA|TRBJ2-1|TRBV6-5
CASSRDGTYNEQFF
TGTGCCAGCTCCCGGGACGGGACCTACAATGAGCAGTTCTTC
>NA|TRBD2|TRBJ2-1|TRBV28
CGSSRRPTSGPTMRQFF
TGTGGCAGTTCCCGTCGCCCGACTAGCGGCCCTACAATGAGGCAGTTCTTC
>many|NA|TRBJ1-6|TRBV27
CASTDGARGSPLHF
TGTGCCAGCACGGACGGGGCCAGGGGTTCACCCCTCCACTTT
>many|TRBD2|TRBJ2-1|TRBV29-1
CSGFPGLAGVEQFF
TGCAGCGGTTTTCCGGGACTAGCGGGAGTCGAGCAGTTCTTC
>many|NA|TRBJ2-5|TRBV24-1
CATSDPGEKETQYF
TGTGCCACCAGTGACCCGGGAGAAAAAGAGACCCAGTACTTC
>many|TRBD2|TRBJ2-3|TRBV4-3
CASSQVLVGTSGIKDTQYF
TGCGCCAGCAGCCAAGTCCTAGTTGGGACTAGCGGGATCAAAGATACGCAGTATTTT
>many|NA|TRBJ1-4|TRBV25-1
CASSESRKLFF
TGTGCCAGCAGTGAATCACGAAAACTGTTTTTT
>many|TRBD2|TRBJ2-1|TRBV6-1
CASSEGTSGSNEQFF
TGTGCCAGCAGTGAAGGGACTAGCGGGAGCAATGAGCAGTTCTTC
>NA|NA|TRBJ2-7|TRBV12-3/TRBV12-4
CASSSGRLSSYEQYF
TGTGCCAGCAGTTCGGGACGTCTGAGCTCCTACGAGCAGTACTTC
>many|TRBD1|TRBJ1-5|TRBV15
CATSGDRGKGQPQHF
TGTGCCACCAGCGGTGACAGGGGAAAGGGTCAGCCCCAGCATTTT
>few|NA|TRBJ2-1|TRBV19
CASSASRGEQFF
TGTGCCAGTAGTGCCTCTCGGGGAGAGCAGTTCTTC
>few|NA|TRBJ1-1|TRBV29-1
CSVEVTNTEAFF
TGCAGCGTAGAAGTAACGAACACTGAAGCTTTCTTT
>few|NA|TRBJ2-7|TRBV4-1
CASSPSPGTASYEQYF
TGCGCCAGCAGCCCGTCGCCCGGGACCGCCTCCTACGAGCAGTACTTC
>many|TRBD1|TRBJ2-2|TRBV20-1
CSADPGQGQVTGELFF
TGCAGTGCAGACCCGGGACAGGGGCAGGTTACCGGGGAGCTGTTTTTT
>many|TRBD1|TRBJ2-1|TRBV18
CASSPRFPGQGTNEQFF
TGTGCCAGCTCACCACGTTTTCCGGGACAGGGAACGAATGAGCAGTTCTTC
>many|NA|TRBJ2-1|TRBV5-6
CASSWTESSYNEQFF
TGTGCCAGCAGCTGGACAGAGAGCTCCTACAATGAGCAGTTCTTC
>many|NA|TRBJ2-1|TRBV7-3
CASSPGSAGDEQFF
TGTGCCAGCAGTCCGGGCTCCGCTGGCGATGAGCAGTTCTTC
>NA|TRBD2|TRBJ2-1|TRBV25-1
CASSDPGSGNSYNEQFF
TGTGCCAGCAGTGACCCGGGGAGCGGGAACTCCTACAATGAGCAGTTCTTC
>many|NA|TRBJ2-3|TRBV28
CASSPYLRGLGTDTQYF
TGTGCCAGCAGTCCGTACCTCAGGGGTCTCGGCACAGATACGCAGTATTTT
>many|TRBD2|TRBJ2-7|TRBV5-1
CASSEGLAGTEQYF
TGCGCCAGCAGCGAGGGACTAGCGGGTACGGAGCAGTACTTC
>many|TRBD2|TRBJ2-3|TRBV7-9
CASSLGAGEIWTDTQYF
TGTGCCAGCAGCTTAGGGGCGGGAGAAATATGGACAGATACGCAGTATTTT
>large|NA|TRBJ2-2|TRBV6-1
CASTSGRDPGELFF
TGTGCCAGCACCTCCGGGCGGGACCCCGGGGAGCTGTTTTTT
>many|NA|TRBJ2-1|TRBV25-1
CASEEIGQEYNEQFF
TGTGCCAGCGAGGAGATAGGCCAGGAGTACAATGAGCAGTTCTTC
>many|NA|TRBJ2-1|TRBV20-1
CSAHAPGSGIEQFF
TGCAGTGCACACGCACCGGGGTCGGGGATTGAGCAGTTCTTC
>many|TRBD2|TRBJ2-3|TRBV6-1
CASSTPVPGGTDTQYF
TGTGCCAGCAGTACTCCAGTCCCCGGGGGGACAGATACGCAGTATTTT
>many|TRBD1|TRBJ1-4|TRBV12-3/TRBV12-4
CASSITGDEKLFF
TGTGCCAGCAGCATAACAGGGGACGAAAAACTGTTTTTT
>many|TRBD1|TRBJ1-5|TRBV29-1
CSVRDRVNQPQHF
TGCAGCGTCCGGGACAGGGTGAATCAGCCCCAGCATTTT
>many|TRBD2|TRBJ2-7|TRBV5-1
CASRRSEREGHYHEQYF
TGCGCCAGCAGGCGATCGGAGCGGGAGGGCCATTACCACGAGCAGTACTTC
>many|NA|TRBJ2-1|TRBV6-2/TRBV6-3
CASSRGEQFF
TGTGCCAGCAGTCGGGGAGAGCAGTTCTTC
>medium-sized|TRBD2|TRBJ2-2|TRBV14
CASSQDETSANTGELFF
TGTGCCAGCAGCCAAGACGAGACTAGCGCGAACACCGGGGAGCTGTTTTTT
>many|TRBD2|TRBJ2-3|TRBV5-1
CASSFGTSGGTDTQYF
TGCGCCAGCAGCTTCGGGACTAGCGGAGGCACAGATACGCAGTATTTT
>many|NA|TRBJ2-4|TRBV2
CASSGEGGKNIQYF
TGTGCCAGCAGTGGAGAGGGGGGCAAAAACATTCAGTACTTC
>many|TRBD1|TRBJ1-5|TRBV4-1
CASSQEGGQGGHQPQHF
TGCGCCAGCAGCCAAGAAGGGGGACAGGGGGGCCATCAGCCCCAGCATTTT
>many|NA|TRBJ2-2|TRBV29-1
CSVGDTGELFF
TGCAGCGTTGGAGACACCGGGGAGCTGTTTTTT
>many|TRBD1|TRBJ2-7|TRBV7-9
CASSRRGIPYEQYF
TGTGCCAGCAGCCGCAGGGGGATTCCCTACGAGCAGTACTTC
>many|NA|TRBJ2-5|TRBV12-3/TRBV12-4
CASTPHGLWETQYF
TGTGCCAGCACCCCCCACGGGCTTTGGGAGACCCAGTACTTC
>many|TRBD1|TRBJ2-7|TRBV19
CASGWTGGAEQYF
TGTGCCAGTGGCTGGACAGGGGGCGCCGAGCAGTACTTC
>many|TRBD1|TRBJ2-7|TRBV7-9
CASSPGTGGTYEQYF
TGTGCCAGCAGCCCAGGGACAGGGGGTACCTACGAGCAGTACTTC